What follows describes a single T cell receptor (beta chain). The sample contains more than one DNA sequence encoding this CDR3. This sample is part of a study of shared clonotypes between healthy human individuals. The CDR3 contains 11 residues. CDR1 is MNHEY and CDR2 is SVGAGI in the germline V gene. Trimming shortened V by 6 bases and J by 3 bases, and 6 bases separated the two germline ends. Cells designated naive CD8 were CD45RO-negative and were positively selected for CCR7, with terminally differentiated effector memory CD45RA+ cells excluded. The donor population consisted of healthy HIV-negative adults with no recent acute infections or vaccinations. Generated by immunoSEQ multiplex PCR, the TCRdb table keeps only in-frame clones and is missing some. The data contain around 1,900,000 clones, about 93% of them singletons.

This sequence joins TRBV6-5 and TRBJ2-7; the D is unclear. What was sequenced was naive CD8+ T cells from PBMCs. The origin of this receptor is a man aged 18 to 30 in good health. Some clones in this sample may be carry-over from other donors' samples. The CDR3 nucleotides are TGTGCCAGCAGCGATGGCTACGAGCAGTACTTC. Protein: CASSDGYEQYF.